One sample yielded the 19 T cell receptor beta chains listed below, sequenced in a study of CD4 T cells in relation to SARS-CoV-2 and coronaviruses. Unexposed donor CD4+ T cells date from 2011-2018, before the COVID-19 pandemic. The cells were cultured for about ten days before CD4+ T cells were isolated. TCRdb's copy holds only in-frame clones and misses some; the assay was immunoSEQ multiplex PCR. The table lists fewer than 15,000 clones, approximately 80% of them singletons, with around 13% in the top ten. The antigens for these receptors are not known. Sequenced input: CD4+ T cells from PBMCs, cultured in vitro. The receptors come from a human donor in good health.

Only a few counts were recorded for this clone. The chain joins TRBV2 to TRBJ1-6; a weak D match, TRBD1 (6 bases). CDR1 and CDR2 from the germline V gene are SNHLY and FYNNEI. This CDR3 spans 16 amino acids. Trimming pared 3 bases from V and 7 bases from J, leaving 16 bases between. The DNA for the CDR3 is TGTGCCAGCAGTGATTGGGGGGCGATGCTGAATTCACCCCTCCACTTT. It specifies CASSDWGAMLNSPLHF.

V usage is TRBV30 and J usage is TRBJ1-6; D is uncertain. This CDR3 region has 13 residues. Germline V lookup: CDR1 GTSNPN, CDR2 SVGIG (reference sequence). V lost 2 bases and J 5 bases, leaving 7 bases between the germline ends. This CDR3 is CAWSYSDNSPLHF. CDR3 in DNA: TGTGCCTGGAGTTACAGTGATAATTCACCCCTCCACTTT.

The chain employs TRBV7-2 and TRBJ2-7; 8 bases are shared with TRBD1. CDR1 and CDR2 from the germline V gene are SGHTA and FQGNSA. CDR3 length: 14 residues. V shed 1 base and J 6 bases; nucleotides not matched to a gene: 5. The CDR3: CASSLETGVGEQYF. The CDR3 nucleotides are TGTGCCAGCAGCTTAGAGACAGGGGTTGGCGAGCAGTACTTC.

The chain links TRBV7-2 to TRBJ2-6; D is tentatively TRBD1 or TRBD2 (5 bases each). The germline V and J ends were trimmed by 5 bases and 0 bases, with 11 bases remaining between them. In germline, CDR1 is SGHTA, CDR2 FQGNSA. There are 16 residues in the CDR3. CDR3 bases: TGTGCCAGCAGCCGGGACGGTCACTCTGGGGCCAACGTCCTGACTTTC. It specifies CASSRDGHSGANVLTF. Full variable domain (missing parts from reference TRBV7-2 and TRBJ2-6): GAGVSQSPSNKVTEKGKDVELRCDPISGHTALYWYRQSLGQGLEFLIYFQGNSAPDKSGLPSDRFSAERTGGSVSTLTIQRTQQEDSAVYLCASSRDGHSGANVLTFGAGSRLTVL.

V gene TRBV6-2 or TRBV6-3 combines with J gene TRBJ2-5; possibly TRBD2 for D (5 bases). Germline V lookup: CDR1 MNHEY, CDR2 SVGEGT. V was pared by 0 bases and J by 9 bases, with 11 bases between. The CDR3 is 13 amino acids. The CDR3 reads CASSYSILEAQYF. The CDR3, as DNA: TGTGCCAGCAGTTACTCGATTCTGGAGGCCCAGTACTTC.

V usage is TRBV4-3 and J usage is TRBJ1-3; no reliable D call. V was shortened by 3 bases and J by 0 bases, with 9 bases between the two germline ends. Per the germline V gene, CDR1 is LGHNA and CDR2 is YSLEER. The CDR3 totals 15 residues. CDR3 sequence reads: CASSHRRLSGNTIYF. The CDR3 nucleotides read TGCGCCAGCAGCCACCGTAGACTCTCTGGAAACACCATATATTTT.

The chain joins TRBV18 to TRBJ1-4; D is unclear. In germline, CDR1 is KGHSH, CDR2 LQKENI. This CDR3 is built from 15 residues. Deletions cut 3 bases from V and 7 bases from J, with 15 bases between. The CDR3 DNA reads TGTGCCAGCTCACCGGCCATGGGCCCGGGTGAAAAACTGTTTTTT. It is translated as CASSPAMGPGEKLFF.

The chain combines TRBV27 with TRBJ2-1, with 13 bases identical to TRBD2. CDR1 is MNHEY, CDR2 SMNVEV, per germline (reference sequence). The junction had 3 bases not matched to a gene; V was cut back by 4 bases and J by 6 bases. The CDR3 length is 15 residues. The CDR3 DNA is TGTGCCAGCAGTTCAGGACTAGCGGGAGTCAATGAGCAGTTCTTC. This encodes CASSSGLAGVNEQFF.

The chain uses TRBV3-1 (or the pseudogene TRBV3-2) and TRBJ2-1, with TRBD2 identical over 9 bases. The CDR3 covers 15 residues. Per the germline V gene, CDR1 is LGHDT and CDR2 is YNNKEL (reference sequence). The V gene end was trimmed by 0 bases and the J gene end by 14 bases; junction bases not matched to a gene: 11. In DNA form, the CDR3 reads TGTGCCAGCAGCCAAGATTATGGCGGGGGGGTGGGCGAGTTCTTC. Amino acid sequence: CASSQDYGGGVGEFF.

In this sample, this clone turned up a few times. The gene calls are TRBV6-2 or TRBV6-3 and TRBJ1-5; a weak D match, TRBD1 (5 bases). Trimming cost V 5 bases and J 4 bases, with 9 bases left between them. The CDR3 runs 13 residues. CDR1 and CDR2 from the germline V gene are MNHEY and SVGEGT. The DNA of the CDR3 is TGTGCCAGCAGTGATCAGGGAAATCAGCCCCAGCATTTT. Its translation: CASSDQGNQPQHF.

The chain employs TRBV7-2 and TRBJ2-3; perhaps TRBD1 as D (5 bases). V lost 3 bases to trimming and J lost 6 bases, with 13 bases between them. The CDR3 is made up of 14 amino acids. From germline, CDR1 is SGHTA and CDR2 FQGNSA. Here the CDR3 DNA reads TGTGCCAGCAGCTTTCAGGGCCTTACGGATACGCAGTATTTT. Its translation: CASSFQGLTDTQYF.

The V and J genes are TRBV6-6 and TRBJ2-7, with 11 bases identical to TRBD2. Trimming took 2 bases from V and 1 from J; bases not matched to a gene: 4. This CDR3 has 16 residues. The germline V gene encodes CDR1 MNHNY and CDR2 SVGAGI (reference sequence). For the CDR3, the DNA is TGTGCCAGCAGTTACGCTAGCGGGAGGTTATCCTACGAGCAGTACTTC. It codes for CASSYASGRLSYEQYF.

J is TRBJ1-1 and V is TRBV29-1, with D tentatively TRBD1 (5 bases). V was pared by 6 bases and J by 1 base, with 12 bases between. Germline V gene lookup returns CDR1 SQVTM and CDR2 ANQGSEA. The CDR3 consists of 13 residues. The CDR3 DNA reads TGCAGCGTGGCGGCCGACAGGAACACTGAAGCTTTCTTT. Residues: CSVAADRNTEAFF.

V is TRBV2 and J is TRBJ2-5, with 11 bases that match TRBD2. V lost 4 bases, J lost 3 bases, and 7 bases stayed unmatched. Germline lookup yields CDR1 SNHLY and CDR2 FYNNEI. This CDR3 has 16 residues. The CDR3 sequence is CASSASGGFFKETQYF. The DNA of the CDR3 is TGTGCCAGCAGTGCTAGCGGGGGGTTTTTTAAAGAGACCCAGTACTTC.

CDR3 residues: CATLDSSTDTQYF. The CDR3 DNA sequence: TGTGCCACCCTAGACTCCAGCACAGATACGCAGTATTTT. The genes are TRBV28 and TRBJ2-3; D remains ambiguous. V lost 10 bases to trimming and J lost 0 bases, with 11 bases between them. This CDR3 has 13 residues. Germline lookup yields CDR1 MDHEN and CDR2 SYDVKM.

The sample holds a few counts of this clone. The DNA of the CDR3 is TGCGCCAGCAGCTTGGCTCAGGTCTCTGGAAACACCATATATTTT. Translating it yields CASSLAQVSGNTIYF. This chain connects TRBV5-1 to TRBJ1-3; D gene unclear. CDR3 length: 15 amino acids. With 0 bases removed from V and 0 bases from J, the gap between germline ends came to 7 bases. The germline gives CDR1 SGHRS, CDR2 YFSETQ.

The CDR3 bases are TGCGCCAGCAGCTTGGCGGATACGCAGTATTTT. Translated: CASSLADTQYF. V usage is TRBV5-1 and J usage is TRBJ2-3; D gene unclear. V dropped 0 bases and J dropped 6 bases, with 2 bases sitting between them. The CDR3 loop spans 11 amino acids. CDR1 is SGHRS, CDR2 YFSETQ, per germline.

This clone was picked up a small number of times. CDR3 residues: CASRTGGSGNTIYF. CDR3 coding DNA: TGTGCCAGCCGAACAGGGGGCTCTGGAAACACCATATATTTT. This chain uses TRBV2 with TRBJ1-3, with 8 positions matching TRBD1. Per the germline V gene, CDR1 is SNHLY and CDR2 is FYNNEI. V trimming: 8 bases; J trimming: 0 bases; junction bases outside the gene matches: 3. The CDR3 spans 14 residues.

Note on this clone: The junction departs from the called germline gene at one end, perhaps through a read error. The chain joins TRBV11-2 to TRBJ1-1; possible D gene TRBD1, 6 bases. The CDR3 contains 14 residues. The germline gives CDR1 SGHAT, CDR2 FQNNGV. The CDR3: CASSLEGARGEVFF. Here the CDR3 DNA reads TGTGCCAGCAGCTTAGAGGGGGCGAGAGGTGAAGTTTTCTTT.